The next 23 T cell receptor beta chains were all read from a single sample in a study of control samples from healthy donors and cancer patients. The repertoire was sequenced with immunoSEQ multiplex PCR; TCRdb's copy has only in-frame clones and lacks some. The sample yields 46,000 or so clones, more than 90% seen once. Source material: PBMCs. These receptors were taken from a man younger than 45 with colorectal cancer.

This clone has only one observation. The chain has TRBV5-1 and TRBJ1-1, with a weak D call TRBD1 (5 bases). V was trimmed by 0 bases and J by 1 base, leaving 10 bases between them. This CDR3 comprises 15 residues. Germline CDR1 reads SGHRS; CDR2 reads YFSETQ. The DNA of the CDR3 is TGCGCCAGCAGCTTGGTAATCCAGGGGAACACTGAAGCTTTCTTT. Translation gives CASSLVIQGNTEAFF.

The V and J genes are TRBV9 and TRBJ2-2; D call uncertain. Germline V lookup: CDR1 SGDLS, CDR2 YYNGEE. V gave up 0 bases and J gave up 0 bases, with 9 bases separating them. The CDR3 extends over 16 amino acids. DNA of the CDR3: TGTGCCAGCAGCGTAGTTTCGAGCCCGAACACCGGGGAGCTGTTTTTT. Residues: CASSVVSSPNTGELFF.

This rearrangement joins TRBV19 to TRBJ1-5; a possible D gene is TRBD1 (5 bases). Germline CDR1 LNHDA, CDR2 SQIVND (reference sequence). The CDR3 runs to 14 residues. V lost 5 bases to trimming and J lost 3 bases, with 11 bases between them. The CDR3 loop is CASSLRGSNQPQHF. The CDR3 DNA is TGTGCCAGTAGTCTTCGGGGCTCCAATCAGCCCCAGCATTTT.

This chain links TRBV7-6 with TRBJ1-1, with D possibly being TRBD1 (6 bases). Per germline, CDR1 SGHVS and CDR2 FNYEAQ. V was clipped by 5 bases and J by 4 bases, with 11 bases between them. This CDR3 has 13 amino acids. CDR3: CASSRGGSTEAFF. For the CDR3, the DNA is TGTGCCAGCAGCCGAGGGGGGTCCACTGAAGCTTTCTTT.

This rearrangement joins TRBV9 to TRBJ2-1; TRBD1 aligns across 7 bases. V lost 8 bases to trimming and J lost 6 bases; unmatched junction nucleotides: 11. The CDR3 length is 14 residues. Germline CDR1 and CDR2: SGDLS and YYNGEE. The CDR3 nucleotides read TGTGCCAGTGGCGGGCAGGGGGTGTTCAATGAGCAGTTCTTC. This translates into CASGGQGVFNEQFF.

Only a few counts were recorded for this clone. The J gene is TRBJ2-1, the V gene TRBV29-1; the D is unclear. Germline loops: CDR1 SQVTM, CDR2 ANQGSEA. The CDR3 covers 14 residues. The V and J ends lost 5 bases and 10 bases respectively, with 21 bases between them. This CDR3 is CSVLVLHASPEQFF. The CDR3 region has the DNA TGCAGCGTTCTGGTACTCCACGCTTCCCCCGAGCAGTTCTTC.

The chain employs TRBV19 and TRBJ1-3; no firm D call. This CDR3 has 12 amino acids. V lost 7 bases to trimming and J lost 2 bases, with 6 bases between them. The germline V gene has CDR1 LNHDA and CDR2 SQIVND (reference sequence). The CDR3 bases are TGTGCCAGTATTGCTCCTGGAAACACCATATATTTT. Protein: CASIAPGNTIYF.

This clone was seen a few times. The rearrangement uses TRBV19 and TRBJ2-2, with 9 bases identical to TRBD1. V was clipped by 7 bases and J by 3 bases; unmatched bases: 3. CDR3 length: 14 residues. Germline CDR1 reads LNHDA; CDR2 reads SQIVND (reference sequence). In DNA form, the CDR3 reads TGTGCCAGTAAGGGACAGGGAGACACCGGGGAGCTGTTTTTT. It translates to CASKGQGDTGELFF.

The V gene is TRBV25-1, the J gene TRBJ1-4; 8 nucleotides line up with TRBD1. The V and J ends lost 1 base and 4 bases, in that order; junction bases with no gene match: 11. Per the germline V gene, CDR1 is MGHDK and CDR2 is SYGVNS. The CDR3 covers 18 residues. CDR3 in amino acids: CASSESPSGGWGNEKLFF. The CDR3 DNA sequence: TGTGCCAGCAGTGAATCCCCGTCAGGGGGCTGGGGTAATGAAAAACTGTTTTTT.

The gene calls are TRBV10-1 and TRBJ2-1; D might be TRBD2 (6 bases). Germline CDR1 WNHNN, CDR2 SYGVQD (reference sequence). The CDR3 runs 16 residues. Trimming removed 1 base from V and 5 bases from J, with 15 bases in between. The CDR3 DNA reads TGCGCCAGCAGTGAGTATCTACTCGGACTAAACAATGAGCAGTTCTTC. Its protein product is CASSEYLLGLNNEQFF.

CDR3 amino acids: CATSRALTSYEQYF. The DNA for the CDR3 is TGTGCCACCAGCAGAGCTCTGACCTCCTACGAGCAGTACTTC. The chain combines TRBV15 with TRBJ2-7; D gene uncertain. The V end lost 1 base, the J end lost 0 bases, and 7 bases lay between the germline ends. Germline assignment: CDR1 LNHNV and CDR2 YYDKDF (reference sequence). The CDR3 spans 14 residues.

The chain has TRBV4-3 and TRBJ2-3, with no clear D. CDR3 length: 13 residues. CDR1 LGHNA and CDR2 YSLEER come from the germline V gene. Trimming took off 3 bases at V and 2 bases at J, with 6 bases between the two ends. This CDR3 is CASSQGNTDTQYF. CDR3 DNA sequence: TGCGCCAGCAGCCAGGGTAACACAGATACGCAGTATTTT.

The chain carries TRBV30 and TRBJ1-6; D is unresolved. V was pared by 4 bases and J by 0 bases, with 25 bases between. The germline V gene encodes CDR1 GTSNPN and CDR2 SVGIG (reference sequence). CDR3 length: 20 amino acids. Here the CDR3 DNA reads TGTGCCTGGAACCCTTCAACGGGTCCCGACACCAGCTCCTATAATTCACCCCTCCACTTT. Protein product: CAWNPSTGPDTSSYNSPLHF.

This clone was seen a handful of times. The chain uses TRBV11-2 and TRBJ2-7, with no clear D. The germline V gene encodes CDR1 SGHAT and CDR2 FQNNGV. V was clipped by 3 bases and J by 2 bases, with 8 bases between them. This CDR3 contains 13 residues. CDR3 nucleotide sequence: TGTGCCAGCAGCTTTAAGGGCGCCTACGAGCAGTACGTC. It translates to CASSFKGAYEQYV.

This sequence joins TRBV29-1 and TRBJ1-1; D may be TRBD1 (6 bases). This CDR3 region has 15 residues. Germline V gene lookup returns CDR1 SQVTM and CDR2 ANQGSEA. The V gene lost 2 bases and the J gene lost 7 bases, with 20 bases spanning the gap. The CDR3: CSVEKGGQGLGEAFF. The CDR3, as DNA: TGCAGCGTTGAAAAGGGGGGACAAGGGTTGGGTGAAGCTTTCTTT. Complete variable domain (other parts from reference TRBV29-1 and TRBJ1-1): SAVISQKPSRDICQRGTSLTIQCQVDSQVTMMFWYRQQPGQSLTLIATANQGSEATYESGFVIDKFPISRPNLTFSTLTVSNMSPEDSSIYLCSVEKGGQGLGEAFFGQGTRLTVV.

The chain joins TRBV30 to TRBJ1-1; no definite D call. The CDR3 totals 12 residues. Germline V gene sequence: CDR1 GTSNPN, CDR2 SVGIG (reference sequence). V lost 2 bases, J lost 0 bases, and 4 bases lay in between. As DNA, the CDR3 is TGTGCCTGGAGTCAAATGAACACTGAAGCTTTCTTT. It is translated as CAWSQMNTEAFF.

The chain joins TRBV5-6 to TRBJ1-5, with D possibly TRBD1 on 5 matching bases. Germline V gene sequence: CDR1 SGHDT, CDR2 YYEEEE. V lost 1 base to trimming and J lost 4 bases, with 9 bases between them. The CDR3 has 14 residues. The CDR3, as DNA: TGTGCCAGCAGCTTGTCAGGGATTAATCAGCCCCAGCATTTT. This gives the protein CASSLSGINQPQHF. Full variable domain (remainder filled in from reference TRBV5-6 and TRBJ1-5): DAGVTQSPTHLIKTRGQQVTLRCSPKSGHDTVSWYQQALGQGPQFIFQYYEEEERQRGNFPDRFSGHQFPNYSSELNVNALLLGDSALYLCASSLSGINQPQHFGDGTRLSIL.

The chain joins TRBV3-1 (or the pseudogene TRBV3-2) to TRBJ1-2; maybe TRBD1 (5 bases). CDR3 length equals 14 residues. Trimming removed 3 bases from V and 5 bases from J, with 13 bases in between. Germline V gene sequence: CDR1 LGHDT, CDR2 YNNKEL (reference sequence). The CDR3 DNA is TGTGCCAGCAGCCACTCCGGGGGAGGGTATGGCTACACCTTC. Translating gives CASSHSGGGYGYTF.

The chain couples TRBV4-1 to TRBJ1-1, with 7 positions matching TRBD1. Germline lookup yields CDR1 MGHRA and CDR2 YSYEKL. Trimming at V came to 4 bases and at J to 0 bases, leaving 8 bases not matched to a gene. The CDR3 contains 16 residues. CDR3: CASSRTGVVVNTEAFF. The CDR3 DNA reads TGCGCCAGCAGCCGAACAGGGGTAGTGGTGAACACTGAAGCTTTCTTT.

The CDR3 loop is CSVVLWPTRSYGYTF. CDR3 DNA: TGCAGCGTTGTGTTATGGCCCACGAGGAGCTATGGCTACACCTTC. The chain carries TRBV29-1 and TRBJ1-2; D unresolved. V shed 4 bases and J shed 4 bases, with 19 bases lying between them. The germline CDR1 and CDR2 sequences are SQVTM and ANQGSEA. The CDR3 is made up of 15 amino acids.

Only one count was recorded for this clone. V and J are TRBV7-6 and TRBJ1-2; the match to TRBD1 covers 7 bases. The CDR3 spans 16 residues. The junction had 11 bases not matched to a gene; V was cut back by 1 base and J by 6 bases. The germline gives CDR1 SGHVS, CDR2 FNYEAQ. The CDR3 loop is CASSLEGTDFINGYTF. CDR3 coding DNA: TGTGCCAGCAGCTTAGAGGGGACAGATTTTATAAATGGCTACACCTTC. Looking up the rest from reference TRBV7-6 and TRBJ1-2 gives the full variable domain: GAGVSQSPRYKVTKRGQDVALRCDPISGHVSLYWYRQALGQGPEFLTYFNYEAQQDKSGLPNDRFSAERPEGSISTLTIQRTEQRDSAMYRCASSLEGTDFINGYTFGSGTRLTVV.

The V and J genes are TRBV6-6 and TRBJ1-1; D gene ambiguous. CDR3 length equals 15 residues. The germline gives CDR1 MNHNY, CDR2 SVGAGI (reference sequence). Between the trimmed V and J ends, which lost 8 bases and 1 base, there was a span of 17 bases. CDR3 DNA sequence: TGTGCCAGCGTCCTTAAGTTTGGACCGAACACTGAAGCTTTCTTT. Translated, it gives CASVLKFGPNTEAFF.

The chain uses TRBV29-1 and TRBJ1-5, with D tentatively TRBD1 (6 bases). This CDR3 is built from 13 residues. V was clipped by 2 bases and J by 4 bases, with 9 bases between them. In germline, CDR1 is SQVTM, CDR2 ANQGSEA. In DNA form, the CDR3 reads TGCAGCGTTGAATGGACAGAAAATCAGCCCCAGCATTTT. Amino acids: CSVEWTENQPQHF.